These T cell receptor beta chains were read from a single sample in a study of T cells in Graves' hyperthyroidism and ophthalmopathy. TCRdb passed the multiplex PCR reads through MiXCR, listing each CDR3 protein once. This sample has about 420,000 distinct CDR3 sequences, with 15% to 18% found just once. Material for sequencing was blood. The source of these receptors is a woman between 18 and 30 years old with Graves' hyperthyroidism. Each CDR3 is given with its conserved first and last residue. The order of the fields is V gene, clone size, CDR3 protein. Rows may omit the clone size; those that give it use once, few, many or a size class.

TRBV7-9	NA	CASSDGGELNTGELFF
TRBV7-9	few	CATPRGLAGRELFF
TRBV27	many	CASSFSEGRADTQYF
TRBV6-1	few	CASSEKRDRGTQYF
TRBV12-3/TRBV12-4	many	CASRTGRGGIELFF
TRBV2	many	CASSKEARVADTQYF
TRBV4-1	many	CASSQVAGGPSYEQYF
TRBV14	NA	CASSQDRFRSYEQYF
TRBV28	few	CASGPLPGQGGGYTF
TRBV20-1	few	CSAVGGSGTDTQYF
TRBV3-1	NA	CASSQGGQVTYEQYF
TRBV5-8	many	CASSFRTSMRTDTQYF
TRBV27	many	CASTPNPGQGAYNEQFF
TRBV9	NA	CASSVVGVPGNTIYF
TRBV18	many	CASSPGGTGELFF
TRBV4-1	NA	CASSPYFGENSPLHF
TRBV7-6	NA	CASSLVSLGTPRRPGDDYTF
TRBV28	many	CASSGRDRPSNQPQHF
TRBV2	NA	CASSEWALAGGLQETQYF
TRBV20-1	many	CSARDRQWSQYF
TRBV6-1	few	CASSPGQGAYNYGYTF
TRBV13	few	CASSLQLPRQTTGELFF
TRBV5-1	few	CASSLSAGTLYNEQFF
TRBV25-1	few	CASSEGPRDEQFF
TRBV6-1	NA	CASSDAGVGGGEKLFF
TRBV5-1	many	CASSLIVGGELFF
TRBV6-6	NA	CASSYLGGGYEQYF
TRBV27	many	CASSPRSQETQYF
TRBV5-1	many	CASSLSRRVASGEQFF